A single sample is the source of the 17 T cell receptor beta chains below, sequenced in a study of shared clonotypes between healthy human individuals. The repertoire was sequenced with immunoSEQ multiplex PCR; TCRdb's copy has only in-frame clones and lacks some. This sample has fewer than 650,000 clones, with roughly four fifths found just once. Input material: PBMCs. The receptor set was obtained from a woman aged 40 to 55 in good health. Some clones in this sample may be carry-over from other donors' samples.

This clone has just a few counts. The chain has TRBV29-1 and TRBJ2-2; D remains unclear. Deletions cut 1 base from V and 1 base from J, with 4 bases between. Germline lookup yields CDR1 SQVTM and CDR2 ANQGSEA. This CDR3 is built from 13 residues. As DNA, the CDR3 is TGCAGCGTTGAAGGGGAGAACACCGGGGAGCTGTTTTTT. Protein: CSVEGENTGELFF.

V gene TRBV9 combines with J gene TRBJ2-7; D perhaps matches TRBD2 (6 bases). The V gene lost 5 bases and the J gene lost 2 bases, with 11 bases spanning the gap. This CDR3 is 13 amino acids long. Germline V CDR1 and CDR2: SGDLS, YYNGEE. The CDR3 is CASSPSEAYEQYF. The CDR3 DNA is TGTGCCAGCAGTCCTAGCGAGGCCTACGAGCAGTACTTC.

The chain combines TRBV10-3 with TRBJ2-3; D remains ambiguous. The CDR3 is 14 residues long. Trimming took off 0 bases at V and 5 bases at J, with 9 bases between the two ends. Germline-derived CDR1 and CDR2 are ENHRY and SYGVKD. The CDR3 sequence: CAISESLSVDTQYF. In nucleotides, the CDR3 is TGTGCCATCAGTGAGTCTCTGAGTGTAGATACGCAGTATTTT.

The chain employs TRBV12-5 and TRBJ1-2; D is unclear. The CDR3 is 12 residues long. Per the germline V gene, CDR1 is LGHNT and CDR2 is FRNRAP. V dropped 6 bases and J dropped 8 bases, with 13 bases sitting between them. DNA of the CDR3: TGTGCTAGTGGCTCCCTAGGGCAAGGCTACACCTTC. It is translated as CASGSLGQGYTF. The complete variable domain, with remaining parts taken from reference TRBV12-5 and TRBJ1-2, reads DARVTQTPRHKVTEMGQEVTMRCQPILGHNTVFWYRQTMMQGLELLAYFRNRAPLDDSGMPKDRFSAEMPDATLATLKIQPSEPRDSAVYFCASGSLGQGYTFGSGTRLTVV.

The chain joins TRBV28 to TRBJ1-2; D remains unclear. V lost 4 bases, J lost 4 bases, and 13 bases lay in between. The germline V gene has CDR1 MDHEN and CDR2 SYDVKM. The CDR3 runs 14 residues. The CDR3 bases are TGTGCCAGCAGTTCCCCAGATACACCCTATGGCTACACCTTC. Amino acids: CASSSPDTPYGYTF.

The CDR3: CASSPRTRGYEQFF. The CDR3 DNA is TGTGCCAGCAGCCCTAGGACTAGGGGCTATGAGCAGTTCTTC. The chain is built from TRBV7-6 and TRBJ2-1; 7 nucleotides match TRBD2. This CDR3 comprises 14 residues. The germline V gene has CDR1 SGHVS and CDR2 FNYEAQ. Trimming removed 5 bases from V and 8 bases from J; junction bases left unmatched: 9.

This rearrangement joins TRBV6-4 to TRBJ2-3; 7 bases align to TRBD2. V was pared by 2 bases and J by 3 bases, with 2 bases of the junction left unmatched. Germline CDR1 reads MRHNA; CDR2 reads SNTAGT. This CDR3 spans 14 amino acids. The CDR3 sequence is CASSDRGGTDTQYF. The CDR3 DNA reads as TGTGCCAGCAGTGACCGGGGAGGGACAGATACGCAGTATTTT.

This chain uses TRBV5-4 with TRBJ2-7; D may correspond to TRBD1 or TRBD2 (5 bases each). The CDR3 consists of 12 residues. Trimming took 6 bases from V and 7 from J, leaving 14 bases between them. The germline V gene has CDR1 SGHNT and CDR2 YYREEE (reference sequence). The CDR3 DNA sequence: TGTGCCAGCACCGTACAAGGGGAGGAGCAGTACTTC. Encoded protein: CASTVQGEEQYF.

The V and J genes are TRBV5-8 and TRBJ2-2, with D perhaps TRBD2 (5 bases). CDR1 is SGHTS, CDR2 YDEGEE, per germline. The length of the CDR3 is 15 residues. V lost 0 bases and J 6 bases, leaving 12 bases between the germline ends. CDR3 region: CASSLEGSRAGELFF. The CDR3 nucleotides are TGTGCCAGCAGCTTGGAAGGGAGTCGGGCCGGGGAGCTGTTTTTT. The entire variable domain, with the rest obtained from reference TRBV5-8 and TRBJ2-2, is as follows: EAGVTQSPTHLIKTRGQQATLRCSPISGHTSVYWYQQALGLGLQFLLWYDEGEERNRGNFPPRFSGRQFPNYSSELNVNALELEDSALYLCASSLEGSRAGELFFGEGSRLTVL.

The chain joins TRBV27 to TRBJ2-5; D unclear. In germline, CDR1 is MNHEY, CDR2 SMNVEV (reference sequence). Trimming pared 8 bases from V and 5 bases from J, leaving 6 bases between. CDR3 length: 10 residues. The CDR3 region is CASGRETQYF. Written as DNA, the CDR3 is TGTGCCAGCGGAAGGGAGACCCAGTACTTC.

The rearrangement links TRBV7-8 to TRBJ2-7; D remains unclear. The CDR3 has 13 amino acids. V lost 7 bases to trimming and J lost 8 bases, with 18 bases between them. Germline lookup yields CDR1 SGHVS and CDR2 FQNEAQ. Here the CDR3 reads CASTRVPQNKQYF. In DNA form, the CDR3 reads TGTGCCAGCACCCGGGTCCCACAAAATAAGCAGTACTTC.

This clone was observed a single time. The V and J genes are TRBV6-5 and TRBJ2-7; D perhaps matches TRBD1 (6 bases). Germline values: CDR1 MNHEY, CDR2 SVGAGI. Trimming removed 2 bases at V and 3 bases at J, with 11 bases between. CDR3 length equals 14 residues. The CDR3: CASSYATGFYEQYF. The CDR3 bases are TGTGCCAGCAGTTACGCTACAGGGTTCTACGAGCAGTACTTC.

The chain joins TRBV9 to TRBJ2-1; 9 bases agree with TRBD2. The V gene's germline CDR1 is SGDLS and CDR2 YYNGEE. The CDR3 covers 17 residues. V lost 0 bases to trimming and J lost 6 bases; unmatched junction nucleotides: 10. The CDR3, as DNA: TGTGCCAGCAGCGTAGCAGCCCGGGGACTAGCCTTCAATGAGCAGTTCTTC. This codes for CASSVAARGLAFNEQFF.

V is TRBV19 and J is TRBJ2-5, with TRBD2 identical over 12 bases. Germline V gene sequence: CDR1 LNHDA, CDR2 SQIVND (reference sequence). V was pared by 8 bases and J by 2 bases, with 9 bases of the junction left unmatched. The length of the CDR3 is 16 residues. CDR3 region: CASWGRGLAGQETQYF. The CDR3 DNA follows: TGTGCCAGTTGGGGCCGAGGACTAGCGGGACAAGAGACCCAGTACTTC. The full variable domain, with the rest looked up from reference TRBV19 and TRBJ2-5, is DGGITQSPKYLFRKEGQNVTLSCEQNLNHDAMYWYRQDPGQGLRLIYYSQIVNDFQKGDIAEGYSVSREKKESFPLTVTSAQKNPTAFYLCASWGRGLAGQETQYFGPGTRLLVL.

The rearrangement joins TRBV7-9 to TRBJ2-7; no clear D gene. The CDR3 consists of 14 residues. V was trimmed by 1 base and J by 0 bases, leaving 7 bases between them. Germline lookup yields CDR1 SEHNR and CDR2 FQNEAQ (reference sequence). The CDR3 bases are TGTGCCAGCAGCTTAGATTCAGACTCCTACGAGCAGTACTTC. Encoded protein: CASSLDSDSYEQYF.

The chain carries TRBV29-1 and TRBJ2-3; D may be TRBD2 (5 bases). Germline assignment: CDR1 SQVTM and CDR2 ANQGSEA. The CDR3 totals 14 residues. Trimming shortened V by 4 bases and J by 2 bases, and 13 bases separated the two germline ends. The CDR3 DNA reads TGCAGCGTTGGCCAAGCGGAGACCACAGATACGCAGTATTTT. This gives the protein CSVGQAETTDTQYF.

The rearrangement uses TRBV7-2 and TRBJ2-7; maybe TRBD1 (5 bases). The V end was cut by 5 bases, the J end by 1 base, with 9 bases between. Per the germline V gene, CDR1 is SGHTA and CDR2 is FQGNSA. The CDR3 has 13 amino acids. Here the CDR3 DNA reads TGTGCCAGCAGCAGCCAGGGTTCCTACGAGCAGTACTTC. Amino acids: CASSSQGSYEQYF.